These 27 T cell receptor beta chains originate from one sample sequenced in a study of blood T cell repertoires in COVID-19. This table comes from immunoSEQ multiplex PCR, and its TCRdb copy is limited to in-frame clones, with some not included. The sample shows some 130,000 clones, roughly 86% of them seen only once. The sequencing input was peripheral blood. All receptors come from a woman between 65 and 79 years old with COVID-19, enrolled during active disease.

This clone occurred once. The CDR3 bases are TGTGCCAGTAGTATTCGTCAGGGCTCGGCCGGAAACACCATATATTTT. Amino acid sequence: CASSIRQGSAGNTIYF. V gene TRBV19 combines with J gene TRBJ1-3; D is possibly TRBD1 (5 bases). Germline V lookup: CDR1 LNHDA, CDR2 SQIVND (reference sequence). CDR3 length equals 16 residues. Trimming stripped 3 bases from V and 4 bases from J, with 16 bases between.

This clone was seen a few times. V usage is TRBV11-2 and J usage is TRBJ1-2; tentative D call: TRBD1 (5 bases). Germline assignment: CDR1 SGHAT and CDR2 FQNNGV. Trimming shortened V by 3 bases and J by 4 bases, and 12 bases separated the two germline ends. The CDR3 covers 14 residues. CDR3 in amino acids: CASSFGGGGYGYTF. The DNA of the CDR3 is TGTGCCAGCAGCTTTGGGGGAGGAGGCTATGGCTACACCTTC.

The V gene is TRBV6-1, the J gene TRBJ1-3; tentatively, D is TRBD1 (5 bases). Trimming took 3 bases from V and 4 from J, leaving 13 bases between them. Germline CDR1 MNHNS, CDR2 SASEGT. This CDR3 comprises 15 residues. As DNA, the CDR3 is TGTGCCAGCAGTGAGGGCAGGGCGTACGGAAACACCATATATTTT. Translating it yields CASSEGRAYGNTIYF.

This chain uses TRBV7-9 with TRBJ1-5; D is unresolved. CDR3 length: 14 amino acids. CDR1 SEHNR and CDR2 FQNEAQ come from the germline V gene (reference sequence). V was shortened by 5 bases and J by 4 bases, with 12 bases between the two germline ends. The CDR3 coding sequence is TGTGCCAGCAGCACCAGGACGGGAAATCAGCCCCAGCATTTT. It yields the protein CASSTRTGNQPQHF.

The rearrangement uses TRBV4-1 and TRBJ2-1; 8 nucleotides match TRBD2. Germline lookup yields CDR1 MGHRA and CDR2 YSYEKL. This CDR3 region has 16 residues. Trimming cost V 0 bases and J 5 bases; bases outside gene matches: 6. The CDR3, as DNA: TGCGCCAGCAGCCAAGAGCAGCGGGGGCCCCACAATGAGCAGTTCTTC. It codes for CASSQEQRGPHNEQFF.

The rearrangement joins TRBV3-1 (or the pseudogene TRBV3-2) to TRBJ1-5; D gene unclear. This CDR3 has 13 residues. V gave up 1 base and J gave up 5 bases, with 6 bases separating them. The germline gives CDR1 LGHDT, CDR2 YNNKEL (reference sequence). In DNA form, the CDR3 reads TGTGCCAGCAGCCAAGGTCAGTATCAGCCCCAGCATTTT. It yields the protein CASSQGQYQPQHF.

The V and J genes are TRBV15 and TRBJ2-7; D might be TRBD1 (7 bases). V was cut by 6 bases and J by 5 bases, with 20 bases left in between. Germline-derived CDR1 and CDR2 are LNHNV and YYDKDF (reference sequence). CDR3 size: 15 residues. The CDR3 DNA follows: TGTGCCACCAGACTGACAGGGCTGGGACTTAACGAGCAGTACTTC. Protein product: CATRLTGLGLNEQYF.

This chain links TRBV5-4 with TRBJ2-3; 11 bases match TRBD1. Losses at the gene ends were 4 bases for V and 8 bases for J; bases not matched to a gene: 18. Germline CDR1 is SGHNT and CDR2 is YYREEE (reference sequence). The CDR3 spans 18 residues. The CDR3: CASSQGDRGFMELGTQYF. As DNA, the CDR3 is TGTGCCAGCAGCCAGGGGGACAGGGGGTTTATGGAGTTGGGTACGCAGTATTTT.

The V gene is TRBV27, the J gene TRBJ2-7; TRBD2 aligns across 8 bases. The germline CDR1 and CDR2 sequences are MNHEY and SMNVEV (reference sequence). The V segment lost 6 bases and the J segment 0 bases; nucleotides outside the gene matches: 4. The CDR3 is 14 amino acids. CDR3 sequence: CASRGGGYSYEQYF. The DNA for the CDR3 is TGTGCCAGCAGGGGCGGGGGGTACTCCTACGAGCAGTACTTC.

V usage is TRBV11-2 and J usage is TRBJ1-3; D unresolved. Germline lookup yields CDR1 SGHAT and CDR2 FQNNGV. Trimming pared 5 bases from V and 0 bases from J, leaving 8 bases between. This CDR3 is built from 14 residues. For the CDR3, the DNA is TGTGCCAGCAGCACGAGTAGCTCTGGAAACACCATATATTTT. Encoded protein: CASSTSSSGNTIYF. The variable domain in full, with the rest retrieved from reference TRBV11-2 and TRBJ1-3, is EAGVAQSPRYKIIEKRQSVAFWCNPISGHATLYWYQQILGQGPKLLIQFQNNGVVDDSQLPKDRFSAERLKGVDSTLKIQPAKLEDSAVYLCASSTSSSGNTIYFGEGSWLTVV.

The rearrangement uses TRBV19 and TRBJ1-4; 8 positions agree with TRBD1. Germline V gene data show CDR1 as LNHDA and CDR2 as SQIVND (reference sequence). With 6 bases clipped from V and 0 bases from J, the junction kept 6 bases outside the gene matches. The CDR3 length is 16 residues. In DNA, the CDR3 is TGTGCCAGTAGGACAGGGGACCTTGCAACTAATGAAAAACTGTTTTTT. The encoded protein is CASRTGDLATNEKLFF.

There are a few counts of this clone. The chain uses TRBV18 and TRBJ1-1; 9 nucleotides match TRBD1. Per the germline V gene, CDR1 is KGHSH and CDR2 is LQKENI. The ends lost 1 base at V and 11 bases at J; junction bases unmatched: 11. The CDR3 runs to 15 residues. CDR3 nucleotides: TGTGCCAGCTCACCACAGGGGACAGGGAGTCTTCCGGCTTTCTTT. The encoded protein is CASSPQGTGSLPAFF.

This sequence joins TRBV4-2 and TRBJ2-5; 10 nucleotides align to TRBD2. V trimming: 1 base; J trimming: 5 bases; junction bases outside the gene matches: 10. Germline assignment: CDR1 LGHNA and CDR2 YNFKEQ. The CDR3 is made up of 17 amino acids. CDR3 sequence reads: CASSQGSKRGGLETQYF. CDR3 DNA: TGTGCCAGCAGCCAAGGATCCAAGCGGGGGGGCCTTGAGACCCAGTACTTC.

The chain joins TRBV28 to TRBJ1-2, with TRBD1 matching over 8 bases. This CDR3 has 12 amino acids. Trimming at V came to 7 bases and at J to 6 bases, leaving 4 bases not matched to a gene. Germline V gene data show CDR1 as MDHEN and CDR2 as SYDVKM. CDR3 DNA: TGTGCCAGCAATACAGGGGGTGATGGCTACACCTTC. Its protein product is CASNTGGDGYTF.

The chain joins TRBV6-5 to TRBJ1-5, with 7 bases matching TRBD1. The CDR3 consists of 14 residues. The J segment lost 4 bases and the V segment lost 8 bases, leaving 8 bases of the junction unmatched. The germline V gene has CDR1 MNHEY and CDR2 SVGAGI. The CDR3 coding sequence is TGTGCCAGCGGAGACAGGGCGGCGAATCAGCCCCAGCATTTT. Amino acids: CASGDRAANQPQHF.

This chain uses TRBV5-1 with TRBJ2-3, with D possibly being TRBD1 (5 bases). The CDR3 length is 17 residues. Trimming cost V 4 bases and J 1 base, with 19 bases left between them. The germline CDR1 and CDR2 sequences are SGHRS and YFSETQ. The CDR3: CASSPGASPAGTDTQYF. DNA for the CDR3: TGCGCCAGCAGCCCTGGGGCTTCCCCGGCTGGCACAGATACGCAGTATTTT.

This clone was counted once. V is TRBV19 and J is TRBJ2-1, with 10 bases fitting TRBD2. CDR3 length: 17 amino acids. J gave up 8 bases and V 9 bases, and 19 bases lay outside the gene matches. Germline-derived CDR1 and CDR2 are LNHDA and SQIVND (reference sequence). CDR3 sequence reads: CASRRSGGAFGPDEQFF. The CDR3 DNA reads TGTGCCAGCCGCCGGAGCGGGGGGGCATTTGGCCCCGATGAGCAGTTCTTC.

This chain connects TRBV5-1 to TRBJ2-2; 11 positions agree with TRBD2. V was pared by 4 bases and J by 7 bases, with 9 bases of the junction left unmatched. Germline-derived CDR1 and CDR2 are SGHRS and YFSETQ. This CDR3 comprises 16 residues. CDR3: CASSVTSGGDNGELFF. DNA for the CDR3: TGCGCCAGCAGCGTCACTAGCGGGGGAGATAACGGGGAGCTGTTTTTT.

V gene TRBV5-1 combines with J gene TRBJ2-1; 10 bases map to TRBD1. The germline V gene has CDR1 SGHRS and CDR2 YFSETQ. This CDR3 has 13 amino acids. J was trimmed by 8 bases and V by 4 bases; bases with no gene match: 3. The CDR3 loop is CASSRDRGYEQFF. In DNA, the CDR3 is TGCGCCAGCAGCAGGGACAGGGGCTATGAGCAGTTCTTC.

The chain couples TRBV14 to TRBJ1-2; D may be TRBD1 (5 bases). Germline V gene lookup returns CDR1 SGHDN and CDR2 FVKESK. Trimming left V 3 bases short and J 2 bases short, with 22 bases between. The CDR3 spans 18 residues. This chain's CDR3 is CASSQGLSRPAGNYGYTF. The CDR3 DNA follows: TGTGCCAGCAGCCAGGGACTCAGCAGGCCGGCGGGGAACTATGGCTACACCTTC. Drawing the rest from reference TRBV14 and TRBJ1-2, the complete variable domain is EAGVTQFPSHSVIEKGQTVTLRCDPISGHDNLYWYRRVMGKEIKFLLHFVKESKQDESGMPNNRFLAERTGGTYSTLKVQPAELEDSGVYFCASSQGLSRPAGNYGYTFGSGTRLTVV.

This chain uses TRBV2 with TRBJ1-2; possibly TRBD1 for D (5 bases). Germline V gene data show CDR1 as SNHLY and CDR2 as FYNNEI. V shed 0 bases and J shed 4 bases, with 12 bases lying between them. The CDR3 is 15 residues long. The CDR3 nucleotides are TGTGCCAGCAGTGAAGCGCTTCGGGGGGGCTATGGCTACACCTTC. Its translation is CASSEALRGGYGYTF.

The CDR3 loop is CASSPGGLGNIQYF. The CDR3 DNA sequence: TGTGCCAGCAGCCCGGGAGGGTTAGGAAACATTCAGTACTTC. This chain connects TRBV11-2 to TRBJ2-4, with 8 bases matching TRBD2. With 5 bases clipped from V and 6 bases from J, the junction kept 6 bases outside the gene matches. CDR1 is SGHAT and CDR2 is FQNNGV in the germline V gene. This CDR3 is 14 amino acids long.

This clone appeared a few times. The rearrangement uses TRBV6-6 and TRBJ1-1; D uncertain. The V end lost 8 bases, the J end lost 7 bases, and 8 bases lay between the germline ends. The CDR3 has 10 residues. The germline V gene encodes CDR1 MNHNY and CDR2 SVGAGI (reference sequence). In DNA form, the CDR3 reads TGTGCCAGCGGACTAAATGAAGCTTTCTTT. It codes for CASGLNEAFF.

The chain links TRBV7-2 to TRBJ2-1; a possible D gene is TRBD2 (7 bases). V was cut by 1 base and J by 7 bases, with 11 bases left in between. The CDR3 totals 14 residues. Germline V lookup: CDR1 SGHTA, CDR2 FQGNSA. The CDR3 protein is CASSLGGGGNEQFF. Here the CDR3 DNA reads TGTGCCAGCAGCTTAGGAGGGGGGGGGAATGAGCAGTTCTTC.

CDR3 bases: TGTGCCAGCAGTCGAATAACAGGGGCCGGCAATCAGCCCCAGCATTTT. Translating it yields CASSRITGAGNQPQHF. The gene calls are TRBV27 and TRBJ1-5, with 7 bases that match TRBD1. Germline lookup yields CDR1 MNHEY and CDR2 SMNVEV (reference sequence). The CDR3 runs to 16 residues. Germline trimming cut 5 bases from V and 2 bases from J; bases unmatched to any gene: 9.

J is TRBJ2-1 and V is TRBV11-2; TRBD2 aligns across 8 bases. Germline values: CDR1 SGHAT, CDR2 FQNNGV. This CDR3 region has 15 residues. The V segment lost 0 bases and the J segment 3 bases; nucleotides outside the gene matches: 1. The CDR3 is CASSLEAGGYNEQFF. DNA for the CDR3: TGTGCCAGCAGCTTAGAGGCGGGGGGCTACAATGAGCAGTTCTTC.

The chain has TRBV5-4 and TRBJ1-4; 9 nucleotides line up with TRBD1. The CDR3 spans 16 residues. Germline lookup yields CDR1 SGHNT and CDR2 YYREEE (reference sequence). V was clipped by 4 bases and J by 3 bases; unmatched bases: 7. CDR3 amino acids: CASSPRTGAANEKLFF. The CDR3 nucleotides read TGTGCCAGCAGCCCAAGGACAGGGGCGGCTAATGAAAAACTGTTTTTT.